Listed below are T cell receptor beta chains from one sample, sequenced in a study of blood T cells in healthy people across ages. MiXCR, applied by TCRdb to the 5' RACE reads, yields one record per CDR3 protein. The table shows a few hundred thousand distinct CDR3 sequences, with about 29% occurring only once. These data were also reused for a study on T cells of mothers and their children.

Sequenced material: blood. These receptors were obtained from a boy younger than 10 in good health. Both conserved end residues are part of each CDR3. Fields, in order: J gene, V gene, D gene, clone size, CDR3 DNA, CDR3 protein. D genes are given only for firm matches. Clone size is shown for a subset of rows, as once, few, many or a class of expanded clone.

J gene: TRBJ2-6; V gene: TRBV6-2/TRBV6-3; D gene: -; clone size: -; CDR3 DNA: TGTGCCAGCGCTCGTTCTGGGGCCAACGTCCTGACTTTC; CDR3 protein: CASARSGANVLTF
J gene: TRBJ2-2; V gene: TRBV7-3; D gene: -; clone size: -; CDR3 DNA: TGTGCCAGCAGCTCGGGATTGGGGACCGGGGAGCTGTTTTTT; CDR3 protein: CASSSGLGTGELFF
J gene: TRBJ2-5; V gene: TRBV13; D gene: -; clone size: -; CDR3 DNA: TGTGCCAGCAGCTTGAAAGGGAACCAAGAGACCCAGTACTTC; CDR3 protein: CASSLKGNQETQYF
J gene: TRBJ1-1; V gene: TRBV6-5; D gene: -; clone size: -; CDR3 DNA: TGTGCCAGCACTCCCATGGGGTATAGGAGCACTGAAGCTTTCTTT; CDR3 protein: CASTPMGYRSTEAFF
J gene: TRBJ2-1; V gene: TRBV12-3/TRBV12-4; D gene: TRBD2; clone size: -; CDR3 DNA: TGTGCCAGCAGCTTTAGCGGTTATAGCGGGAGGCCGAGCTCCTACAATGAGCAGTTCTTC; CDR3 protein: CASSFSGYSGRPSSYNEQFF
J gene: TRBJ2-5; V gene: TRBV7-6; D gene: TRBD2; clone size: many; CDR3 DNA: TGTGCCAGCAGCCCCTTAGCGGGAGGGCCTACGACCCAGTACTTC; CDR3 protein: CASSPLAGGPTTQYF
J gene: TRBJ2-7; V gene: TRBV6-6; D gene: -; clone size: few; CDR3 DNA: TGTGCCACCTGGGCTAGTCGCCTAAGCTCCTACGAGCAGTACTTC; CDR3 protein: CATWASRLSSYEQYF
J gene: TRBJ2-7; V gene: TRBV7-9; D gene: TRBD2; clone size: -; CDR3 DNA: TGTGCCAGCAGCTTAGGAACGGGGGGGTTCTACGAGCAGTACTTC; CDR3 protein: CASSLGTGGFYEQYF
J gene: TRBJ2-5; V gene: TRBV30; D gene: -; clone size: -; CDR3 DNA: TGTGCCCGGAGTGGAGGGGTGGAGACCCAGTACTTC; CDR3 protein: CARSGGVETQYF
J gene: TRBJ1-1; V gene: TRBV7-9; D gene: -; clone size: -; CDR3 DNA: TGTGCCAGCAGCCCAGTGGGGGGACTGAACACTGAAGCTTTCTTT; CDR3 protein: CASSPVGGLNTEAFF
J gene: TRBJ2-2; V gene: TRBV28; D gene: TRBD1; clone size: -; CDR3 DNA: TGTGCCAGCAGCCCTACAGGGGAAGCTCGGTGGGAGCTGTTTTTT; CDR3 protein: CASSPTGEARWELFF
J gene: TRBJ1-1; V gene: TRBV29-1; D gene: -; clone size: -; CDR3 DNA: TGCAGCGTTGTATCGGGGAACTCTGAAGCTTTCTTT; CDR3 protein: CSVVSGNSEAFF
J gene: TRBJ2-3; V gene: TRBV6-6; D gene: -; clone size: -; CDR3 DNA: TGTGCCAGCAATCGGCGGGAAGGAGATACGCAGTATTTT; CDR3 protein: CASNRREGDTQYF
J gene: TRBJ1-2; V gene: TRBV20-1; D gene: TRBD1; clone size: -; CDR3 DNA: TGCAGTGCTAGCCGGGTCGATGGGACAGGGGGCAACTATGGCTACACCTTC; CDR3 protein: CSASRVDGTGGNYGYTF
J gene: TRBJ2-5; V gene: TRBV7-2; D gene: TRBD2; clone size: few; CDR3 DNA: TGTGCCAGCAGCACACGGACTAGCGGGAGAAATGGTGAGACCCAGTACTTC; CDR3 protein: CASSTRTSGRNGETQYF
J gene: TRBJ2-1; V gene: TRBV5-1; D gene: TRBD2; clone size: -; CDR3 DNA: TGCGCCAGCAGCTTACTTCTAGCGGGGGGGCCGGTTGAGCAGTTCTTC; CDR3 protein: CASSLLLAGGPVEQFF
J gene: TRBJ2-1; V gene: TRBV27; D gene: TRBD1; clone size: few; CDR3 DNA: TGTGCCAGCAGTTATCTTGTGACAGGGTTACGGGAGCAGTTCTTC; CDR3 protein: CASSYLVTGLREQFF
J gene: TRBJ2-1; V gene: TRBV10-1; D gene: TRBD2; clone size: many; CDR3 DNA: TGCGCCAGCAGTGAAATCGGATCACTAGCGGTTCAGTTCTTC; CDR3 protein: CASSEIGSLAVQFF
J gene: TRBJ2-1; V gene: TRBV12-3/TRBV12-4; D gene: -; clone size: -; CDR3 DNA: TGTGCCAGCAGTCCCTCCCAATACAATGAGCAGTTCTTC; CDR3 protein: CASSPSQYNEQFF
J gene: TRBJ2-3; V gene: TRBV11-2; D gene: TRBD2; clone size: -; CDR3 DNA: TGTGCCAGCAGCCCAACTCCTAGCGGTAGCACAGATACGCAGTATTTT; CDR3 protein: CASSPTPSGSTDTQYF
J gene: TRBJ2-3; V gene: TRBV7-8; D gene: TRBD2; clone size: many; CDR3 DNA: TGTGCCAGCAGCTCGACTAGCGGCACAGATACGCAGTATTTT; CDR3 protein: CASSSTSGTDTQYF
J gene: TRBJ1-4; V gene: TRBV27; D gene: TRBD1; clone size: few; CDR3 DNA: TGTGCCAGCAGTAAGGGACAGACAACTAATGAAAAACTGTTTTTT; CDR3 protein: CASSKGQTTNEKLFF
J gene: TRBJ2-5; V gene: TRBV6-5; D gene: TRBD1; clone size: few; CDR3 DNA: TGTGCCAGCGGGGACAGGGGGCACGAGACCCAGTACTTC; CDR3 protein: CASGDRGHETQYF
J gene: TRBJ2-3; V gene: TRBV15; D gene: TRBD2; clone size: few; CDR3 DNA: TGTGCCACCAGCACACTAGCGGGAGGGCCCGATACGCAGTATTTT; CDR3 protein: CATSTLAGGPDTQYF
J gene: TRBJ2-1; V gene: TRBV7-9; D gene: TRBD2; clone size: few; CDR3 DNA: TGTGCCAGCAGCACCGGGACTAGCGGGGGTAATGAGCAGTTCTTC; CDR3 protein: CASSTGTSGGNEQFF
J gene: TRBJ1-5; V gene: TRBV19; D gene: -; clone size: few; CDR3 DNA: TGTGCCAGTAGTATAGGAGAGTATCTGAGCAATCAGCCCCAGCATTTT; CDR3 protein: CASSIGEYLSNQPQHF